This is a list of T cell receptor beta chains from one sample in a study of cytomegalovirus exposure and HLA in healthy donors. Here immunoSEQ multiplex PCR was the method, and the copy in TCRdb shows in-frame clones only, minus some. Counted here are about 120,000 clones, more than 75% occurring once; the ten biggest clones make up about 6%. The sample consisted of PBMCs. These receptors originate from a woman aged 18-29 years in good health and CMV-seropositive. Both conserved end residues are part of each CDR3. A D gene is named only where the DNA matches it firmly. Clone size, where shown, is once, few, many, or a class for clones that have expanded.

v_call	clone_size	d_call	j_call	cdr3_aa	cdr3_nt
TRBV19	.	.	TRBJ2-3	CASSMDMSDTQYF	TGTGCCAGTAGTATGGACATGTCAGATACGCAGTATTTT
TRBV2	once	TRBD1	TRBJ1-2	CASSEASDRDYGYTF	TGTGCCAGCAGTGAAGCGTCGGACAGGGACTATGGCTACACCTTC
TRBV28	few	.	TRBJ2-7	CASSFSSEDYEQYF	TGTGCCAGCAGTTTTTCGTCAGAGGACTACGAGCAGTACTTC
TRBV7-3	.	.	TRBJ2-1	CASSLGLDNEQFF	TGTGCCAGCAGCTTAGGACTTGACAATGAGCAGTTCTTC
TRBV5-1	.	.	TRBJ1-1	CASSLEAGSEAFF	TGCGCCAGCAGCTTGGAAGCAGGGTCTGAAGCTTTCTTT
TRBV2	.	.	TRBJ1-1	CASSDTGNTEAFF	TGTGCCAGCAGTGATACGGGGAACACTGAAGCTTTCTTT
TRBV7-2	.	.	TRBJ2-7	CASSPRVAALYEQYF	TGTGCCAGCAGCCCCCGGGTAGCGGCCTTGTACGAGCAGTACTTC
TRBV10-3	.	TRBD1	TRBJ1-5	CATSELTGPWGPQHF	TGTGCCACCTCGGAGTTGACAGGGCCTTGGGGGCCCCAGCATTTT
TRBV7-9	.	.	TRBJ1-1	CASSLEGVGGLGAFF	TGTGCCAGCAGCTTAGAGGGGGTCGGGGGGCTTGGAGCTTTCTTT
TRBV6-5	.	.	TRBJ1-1	CASTLGTGNTEAFF	TGTGCCAGCACCCTCGGGACTGGGAACACTGAAGCTTTCTTT
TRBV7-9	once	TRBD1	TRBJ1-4	CASRVGQRTWGEKLFF	TGTGCCAGCAGAGTGGGACAGCGAACATGGGGTGAAAAACTGTTTTTT
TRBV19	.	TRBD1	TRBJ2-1	CASSIGQGRNEQFF	TGTGCCAGTAGTATCGGACAGGGGCGGAATGAGCAGTTCTTC
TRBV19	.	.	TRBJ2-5	CASSIVPQGAQYF	TGTGCCAGTAGTATAGTACCACAAGGGGCCCAGTACTTC
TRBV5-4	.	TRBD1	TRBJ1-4	CASSFKTGFNEKLFF	TGTGCCAGCAGCTTCAAGACAGGGTTTAATGAAAAACTGTTTTTT
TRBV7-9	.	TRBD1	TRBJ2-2	CASTYQGQAQGGELFF	TGTGCCAGCACCTACCAGGGACAGGCCCAGGGGGGGGAGCTGTTTTTT
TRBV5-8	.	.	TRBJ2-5	CASSLGRRGETQYF	TGTGCCAGCAGCCTAGGGCGACGGGGGGAGACCCAGTACTTC
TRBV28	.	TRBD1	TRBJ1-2	CATLRTGVWHGYTF	TGTGCCACCCTGAGGACAGGGGTATGGCATGGCTACACCTTC
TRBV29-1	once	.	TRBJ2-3	CSVARQVSDTQYF	TGCAGCGTCGCCAGACAGGTATCCGATACGCAGTATTTT
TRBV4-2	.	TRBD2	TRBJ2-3	CASSQGSGGPLDTQYF	TGTGCCAGCAGCCAAGGCAGCGGGGGCCCACTCGATACGCAGTATTTT
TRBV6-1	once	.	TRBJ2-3	CASSPVGTDTQYF	TGTGCCAGCAGTCCGGTGGGCACAGATACGCAGTATTTT
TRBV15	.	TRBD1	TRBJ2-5	CATSRELDRGGETQYF	TGTGCCACCAGCAGAGAACTGGACAGGGGAGGAGAGACCCAGTACTTC
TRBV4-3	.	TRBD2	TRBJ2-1	CASSQESSGNNEQFF	TGCGCCAGCAGCCAAGAGTCTAGCGGCAACAATGAGCAGTTCTTC
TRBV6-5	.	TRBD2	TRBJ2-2	CACARTSGNTGELFF	TGTGCCTGCGCACGGACTAGCGGGAACACCGGGGAGCTGTTTTTT
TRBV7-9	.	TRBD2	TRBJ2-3	CASSRTSGGARDTQYF	TGTGCCAGCAGTCGGACTAGCGGGGGGGCAAGAGATACGCAGTATTTT
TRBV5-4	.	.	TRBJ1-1	CASSLTGLNTEAFF	TGTGCCAGCAGCTTGACAGGACTGAACACTGAAGCTTTCTTT
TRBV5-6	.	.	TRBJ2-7	CASSLSGAESRQYF	TGTGCCAGCAGCTTGTCAGGCGCCGAGTCGAGGCAGTACTTC
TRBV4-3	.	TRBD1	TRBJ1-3	CASSQDRVGGSGNTIYF	TGCGCCAGCAGCCAAGATCGTGTAGGGGGCAGTGGAAACACCATATATTTT
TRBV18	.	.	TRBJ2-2	CASSPRGGSDTGELFF	TGTGCCAGCTCACCAAGGGGGGGCTCGGACACCGGGGAGCTGTTTTTT
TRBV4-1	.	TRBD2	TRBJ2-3	CASSQVGLAGTDTQYF	TGCGCCAGCAGCCAAGTCGGTCTAGCGGGCACAGATACGCAGTATTTT
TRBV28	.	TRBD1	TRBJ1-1	CASSDKGGQANTEAFF	TGTGCCAGCAGCGATAAGGGGGGACAGGCGAACACTGAAGCTTTCTTT
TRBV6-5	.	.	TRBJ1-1	CASSYSETGGTEAFF	TGTGCCAGCAGTTACTCCGAGACGGGGGGGACTGAAGCTTTCTTT
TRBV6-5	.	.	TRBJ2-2	CASRVMVASGELFF	TGTGCCAGCAGGGTCATGGTAGCATCCGGGGAGCTGTTTTTT
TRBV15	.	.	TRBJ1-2	CATSRARTEGSGGYTF	TGTGCCACCAGCAGAGCCCGGACAGAAGGGAGCGGTGGCTACACCTTC
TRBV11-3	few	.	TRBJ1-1	CASSPHGVGTEAFF	TGTGCCAGCAGCCCCCACGGGGTAGGCACTGAAGCTTTCTTT
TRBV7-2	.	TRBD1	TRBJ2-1	CASSRYSRDRGNNEQFF	TGTGCCAGCAGCCGTTACTCCCGTGACAGGGGGAATAATGAGCAGTTCTTC
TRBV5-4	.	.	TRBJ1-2	CASSLSQKDYGYTF	TGTGCCAGCAGCTTGTCACAAAAAGACTATGGCTACACCTTC
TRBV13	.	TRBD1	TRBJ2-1	CASSLGQGYNEQFF	TGTGCCAGCAGCTTAGGACAGGGGTACAATGAGCAGTTCTTC
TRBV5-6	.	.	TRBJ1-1	CASSFGGTEAFF	TGTGCCAGCAGCTTCGGTGGTACTGAAGCTTTCTTT
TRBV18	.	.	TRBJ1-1	CASSPKVRISEAFF	TGTGCCAGCTCACCCAAAGTCAGGATATCTGAAGCTTTCTTT
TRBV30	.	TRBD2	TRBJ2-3	CAWSRTSGTQYF	TGTGCCTGGAGTAGGACTAGCGGTACGCAGTATTTT
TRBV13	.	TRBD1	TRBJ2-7	CASSLGTVNRDSNSYEQYF	TGTGCCAGCAGCTTAGGTACCGTGAACCGGGACAGCAACTCCTACGAGCAGTACTTC
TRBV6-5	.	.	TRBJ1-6	CASTYGQGDSPLHF	TGTGCCAGCACCTACGGGCAGGGCGATTCACCCCTCCACTTT
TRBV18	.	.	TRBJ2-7	CASSPLLPYEQYF	TGTGCCAGCTCACCACTTCTCCCCTACGAGCAGTACTTC
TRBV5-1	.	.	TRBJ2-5	CASSPEMGRKTQYF	TGCGCCAGCAGCCCCGAAATGGGCCGGAAGACCCAGTACTTC
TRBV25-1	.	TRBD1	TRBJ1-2	CASTANRDRDSRGYTF	TGTGCCAGCACCGCAAACCGGGACAGGGATAGCAGAGGCTACACCTTC
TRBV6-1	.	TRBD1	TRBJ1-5	CASSVHRGYSNQPQHF	TGTGCCAGCAGTGTTCACAGGGGGTATAGCAATCAGCCCCAGCATTTT
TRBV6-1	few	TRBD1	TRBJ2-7	CATPGQGLSYEQYF	TGTGCCACCCCGGGACAGGGGCTTTCCTACGAGCAGTACTTC
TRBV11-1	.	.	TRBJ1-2	CASSLGQVNGYTF	TGTGCCAGCAGTCTGGGGCAGGTCAATGGCTACACCTTC
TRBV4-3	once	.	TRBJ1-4	CASSQGGVGEKLFF	TGCGCCAGCAGCCAAGGGGGCGTAGGTGAAAAACTGTTTTTT
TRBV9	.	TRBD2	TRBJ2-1	CASSLRTSGYNEQFF	TGTGCCAGCAGCTTACGGACTAGCGGGTACAATGAGCAGTTCTTC
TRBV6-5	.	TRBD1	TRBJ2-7	CASSQGAYEQYF	TGTGCCAGCAGCCAGGGGGCCTACGAGCAGTACTTC
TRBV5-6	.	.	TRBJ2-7	CASSLGWTVSSEQYF	TGTGCCAGCAGCTTGGGGTGGACAGTTAGTTCCGAGCAGTACTTC
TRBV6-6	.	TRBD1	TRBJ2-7	CASSDSRDRGTYEQYF	TGTGCCAGCAGTGACTCCCGGGACAGGGGAACCTACGAGCAGTACTTC
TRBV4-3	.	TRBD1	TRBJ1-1	CASSHRGGDSEAFF	TGCGCCAGCAGCCATCGGGGGGGGGACAGCGAAGCTTTCTTT
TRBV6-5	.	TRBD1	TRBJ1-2	CASSYSGTVLYYGYTF	TGTGCCAGCAGTTACTCGGGGACAGTACTTTACTATGGCTACACCTTC
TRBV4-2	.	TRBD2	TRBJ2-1	CASSQGLAGANEQFF	TGTGCCAGCAGCCAAGGACTAGCGGGAGCCAATGAGCAGTTCTTC
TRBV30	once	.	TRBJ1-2	CAWSVLDGYTF	TGTGCCTGGAGTGTACTCGATGGCTACACCTTC